This T cell receptor beta chain was profiled in a study of cytomegalovirus exposure and HLA in healthy donors. Turning to the study itself: Falling in the Caucasian-associated ancestry cluster were about 80% of 398 genotyped donors.

The PCR used 60 Vbeta and 13 Jbeta primers. Profiling relied on immunoSEQ multiplex PCR, and the TCRdb table lists in-frame clones only, not all of them. The sample comprises some 170,000 clones, approximately 72% of which are singletons, and 2% to 3% rests with the top ten. Study-wide findings and caveats: While the bulk of TCR sequences proved rare, some public TCRs turned up in many donors. A later analysis reported that several of the most significant clusters appeared to be linked to common viral pathogens, among them Epstein-Barr virus. The authors confirmed in vitro that a few CMV-associated chains were specific for CMV antigens.

The germline V gene has CDR1 MNHNY and CDR2 SVGAGI (reference sequence). This CDR3 is 15 amino acids long. V lost 4 bases to trimming and J lost 5 bases; unmatched junction nucleotides: 7. This clone appeared once. Its target is unknown. Sequencing input: PBMCs. The origin of this receptor is a human donor in good health. The V and J genes are TRBV6-6 and TRBJ2-5, with 10 positions matching TRBD1. This chain's CDR3 is CASSSTTGGIETQYF. As DNA, the CDR3 is TGTGCCAGCAGTTCCACGACAGGGGGCATTGAGACCCAGTACTTC.